The 27 T cell receptor beta chains in this list originate from one sample, sequenced in a study of regulatory T cells in long-lasting Graves disease. Through Arm-PCR of CDR3 regions and iRepertoire HTBI primers, TCR beta libraries were built. TCRdb fed the multiplex PCR reads into MiXCR, producing one record per CDR3 protein. The sample has a few hundred thousand distinct CDR3 sequences; roughly 15% are singletons. Indicated time point: newly diagnosed GD, antithyroid drugs for less than 3 months. With RNA extracted from PBMCs as input, the TCR library was made. The sample was also reused in another study, on T cells in Graves' hyperthyroidism and ophthalmopathy.

This specimen was peripheral blood mononuclear cells (PBMCs), taken at new diagnosis, from a patient treated with antithyroid drugs. The source is a woman aged 50 to 60 with Graves disease.

This clonotype was recorded many times. The chain has TRBV7-8 and TRBJ1-2, with 8 bases fitting TRBD1. This CDR3 region has 16 residues. Germline V gene sequence: CDR1 SGHVS, CDR2 FQNEAQ. The V gene end was trimmed by 0 bases and the J gene end by 4 bases; junction bases not matched to a gene: 7. The CDR3: CASSLADRGGFYGYTF. CDR3 nucleotide sequence: TGTGCCAGCAGCTTAGCAGACAGGGGCGGGTTCTATGGCTACACCTTC.

This clonotype was counted ten times or more. CDR3 residues: CSARGEDGDTQYF. DNA of the CDR3: TGCAGTGCTCGAGGGGAGGATGGGGATACGCAGTATTTT. This chain links TRBV20-1 with TRBJ2-3, with D perhaps TRBD2 (6 bases). Germline CDR1 and CDR2: DFQATT and SNEGSKA (reference sequence). Between the trimmed V and J ends, which lost 5 bases and 6 bases, there was a span of 15 bases. This CDR3 comprises 13 residues.

This clonotype was seen a few times. The genes are TRBV5-1 and TRBJ2-5, with TRBD1 matching over 12 bases. Germline V CDR1 and CDR2: SGHRS, YFSETQ. J lost 0 bases, V lost 5 bases, and 5 bases had no gene match. This CDR3 is 16 amino acids long. The CDR3 DNA reads as TGCGCCAGCAGTTCCGGGACAGGGGGCTACCAAGAGACCCAGTACTTC. This gives the protein CASSSGTGGYQETQYF.

This clonotype was detected ten times or more. The chain combines TRBV11-1 with TRBJ2-1, with 10 bases identical to TRBD2. V was clipped by 5 bases and J by 6 bases; unmatched bases: 7. The CDR3 consists of 15 residues. Germline V gene sequence: CDR1 SGHAT, CDR2 FQDESV (reference sequence). The CDR3 is CASSLSGRAANEQFF. CDR3 coding DNA: TGTGCCAGCAGCCTAAGCGGGAGGGCGGCCAATGAGCAGTTCTTC.

This clonotype appeared many times. The chain recombines TRBV4-1 with TRBJ2-7; tentatively, D is TRBD1 (6 bases). This CDR3 spans 13 amino acids. Germline V gene lookup returns CDR1 MGHRA and CDR2 YSYEKL. V was shortened by 5 bases and J by 3 bases, with 11 bases between the two germline ends. The CDR3 spells CASSTRQDYEQYF. CDR3 nucleotide sequence: TGCGCCAGCAGCACCCGACAGGACTACGAGCAGTACTTC.

Only a few counts were recorded for this clonotype. CDR3 amino acids: CASSGGIGLNNEQFF. The CDR3 DNA is TGTGCCAGCAGTGGGGGTATAGGGCTGAACAATGAGCAGTTCTTC. J is TRBJ2-1 and V is TRBV25-1; D unclear. V lost 4 bases and J 5 bases, leaving 15 bases between the germline ends. Germline CDR1 and CDR2: MGHDK and SYGVNS. The CDR3 runs to 15 residues.

The CDR3, as DNA: TGTGCCACCAGCAGAGATTATACAGGGAAAGGATCAACTAACTATGGCTACACCTTC. It specifies CATSRDYTGKGSTNYGYTF. The gene calls are TRBV15 and TRBJ1-2, with D perhaps TRBD1 (6 bases). The CDR3 runs to 19 residues. Germline CDR1 and CDR2: LNHNV and YYDKDF (reference sequence). V lost 0 bases and J lost 0, with 20 bases in between.

This clonotype has ten or more counts. The chain couples TRBV28 to TRBJ2-1, with 12 bases lining up with TRBD2. The ends lost 5 bases at V and 6 bases at J; junction bases unmatched: 5. Looked up from germline, CDR1 is MDHEN and CDR2 is SYDVKM. CDR3 length equals 15 residues. This CDR3 is CASSPASGRVNEQFF. As DNA, the CDR3 is TGTGCCAGCAGTCCCGCTAGCGGGAGGGTCAATGAGCAGTTCTTC.

The chain uses TRBV3-1 and TRBJ1-3; D gene unclear. Germline V gene data show CDR1 as LGHDT and CDR2 as YNNKEL (reference sequence). This CDR3 contains 13 residues. Trimming took 3 bases from V and 4 from J, leaving 7 bases between them. The CDR3 protein is CASSQYLGNTIYF. The CDR3 DNA is TGTGCCAGCAGCCAGTATCTCGGAAACACCATATATTTT.

This clonotype has a count of ten or more. The chain couples TRBV20-1 to TRBJ2-1; 12 bases fit TRBD2. The V segment lost 4 bases and the J segment 5 bases; nucleotides outside the gene matches: 6. This CDR3 comprises 15 residues. Germline V lookup: CDR1 DFQATT, CDR2 SNEGSKA (reference sequence). CDR3 sequence reads: CSAKRLAGDNNEQFF. For the CDR3, the DNA is TGCAGTGCTAAGAGACTAGCGGGAGATAACAATGAGCAGTTCTTC.

This clonotype was observed many times. This rearrangement joins TRBV3-1 to TRBJ1-2; TRBD1 might be the D (6 bases). The CDR3 is made up of 14 amino acids. Trimming removed 1 base from V and 6 bases from J, with 12 bases in between. The germline CDR1 and CDR2 sequences are LGHDT and YNNKEL (reference sequence). The CDR3: CASSQAQGRNGYTF. In DNA form, the CDR3 reads TGTGCCAGCAGCCAAGCCCAGGGGAGAAATGGCTACACCTTC. Together with reference TRBV3-1 and TRBJ1-2, the CDR3 gives the full variable domain: DTAVSQTPKYLVTQMGNDKSIKCEQNLGHDTMYWYKQDSKKFLKIMFSYNNKELIINETVPNRFSPKSPDKAHLNLHINSLELGDSAVYFCASSQAQGRNGYTFGSGTRLTVV.

This clonotype was seen ten or more times. This chain connects TRBV5-1 to TRBJ1-1, with 7 bases identical to TRBD1. V lost 4 bases to trimming and J lost 0 bases; unmatched junction nucleotides: 6. The CDR3 runs 15 residues. Germline V CDR1 and CDR2: SGHRS, YFSETQ. In DNA, the CDR3 is TGCGCCAGCAGCCCTGGGACAGCTATGAACACTGAAGCTTTCTTT. Protein sequence: CASSPGTAMNTEAFF.

This clonotype was observed a few times. V usage is TRBV5-8 and J usage is TRBJ1-5; D ambiguous. The germline V gene encodes CDR1 SGHTS and CDR2 YDEGEE. Trimming stripped 4 bases from V and 0 bases from J, with 14 bases between. This CDR3 has 16 amino acids. The CDR3 region has the DNA TGTGCCAGCAGCACTAGGCGGACTCTTAGCAATCAGCCCCAGCATTTT. This encodes CASSTRRTLSNQPQHF.

This clonotype was observed at least ten times. The chain links TRBV5-1 to TRBJ1-1; TRBD1 agrees at 8 bases. V lost 2 bases, J lost 5 bases, and 2 bases stayed unmatched. In germline, CDR1 is SGHRS, CDR2 YFSETQ. The CDR3 spans 13 residues. The DNA of the CDR3 is TGCGCCAGCAGCTTCGACAGGGGAACTGAAGCTTTCTTT. This sequence encodes CASSFDRGTEAFF.

Turning to this clonotype: A far larger clone is one base from this, pointing to a likely read error. The chain joins TRBV28 to TRBJ2-4, with 8 positions matching TRBD1. V shed 3 bases, J shed 13 bases, and the junction held 14 bases outside the gene matches. The germline V gene has CDR1 MDHEN and CDR2 SYDVKM. The CDR3 consists of 15 residues. The CDR3 DNA follows: TGTGCCAGCAGTTTCTCGGACAGGGAGGTAGAGGCCCAGTACTTC. Amino acids: CASSFSDREVEAQYF.

This clonotype has a count of ten or more. The J gene is TRBJ2-7, the V gene TRBV2; 12 bases align to TRBD2. This CDR3 is built from 14 residues. CDR1 is SNHLY and CDR2 is FYNNEI in the germline V gene. V lost 6 bases to trimming and J lost 3 bases; unmatched junction nucleotides: 3. This CDR3 reads CASRKLAGGYEQYF. CDR3 coding DNA: TGTGCCAGCAGGAAACTAGCGGGAGGCTACGAGCAGTACTTC.

The rearrangement joins TRBV28 to TRBJ2-2, with TRBD2 identical over 8 bases. The junction had 7 bases not matched to a gene; V was cut back by 4 bases and J by 6 bases. CDR3 length: 15 amino acids. The V gene's germline CDR1 is MDHEN and CDR2 SYDVKM. The CDR3 here is CASSSAGVSAGELFF. The CDR3 DNA reads TGTGCCAGCAGTTCAGCGGGAGTTTCGGCCGGGGAGCTGTTTTTT.

The chain combines TRBV28 with TRBJ1-3; D ambiguous. V was pared by 9 bases and J by 2 bases, with 20 bases between. From germline, CDR1 is MDHEN and CDR2 SYDVKM. The CDR3 has 16 residues. CDR3 loop: CASTPHASAPGNTIYF. CDR3 bases: TGTGCCAGTACTCCCCACGCCAGCGCCCCTGGAAACACCATATATTTT. Based on the CDR3 plus reference TRBV28 and TRBJ1-3, the full variable domain is DVKVTQSSRYLVKRTGEKVFLECVQDMDHENMFWYRQDPGLGLRLIYFSYDVKMKEKGDIPEGYSVSREKKERFSLILESASTNQTSMYLCASTPHASAPGNTIYFGEGSWLTVV.

The chain joins TRBV5-1 to TRBJ2-5; 7 bases agree with TRBD1. This CDR3 contains 15 residues. V gave up 3 bases and J gave up 1 base; unmatched junction bases: 6. Germline V CDR1 and CDR2: SGHRS, YFSETQ. CDR3 coding DNA: TGCGCCAGCAGCTCCTACAGGGGAATCCAAGAGACCCAGTACTTC. As protein: CASSSYRGIQETQYF.

This clonotype was observed many times. The DNA of the CDR3 is TGCGCCAGCAGCCGGTCGGGGGATACTGAAGCTTTCTTT. It yields the protein CASSRSGDTEAFF. This chain connects TRBV5-1 to TRBJ1-1; maybe TRBD1 (5 bases). The V gene's germline CDR1 is SGHRS and CDR2 YFSETQ. This CDR3 region has 13 residues. V gave up 4 bases and J gave up 5 bases, with 12 bases separating them.

There are many counts of this clonotype. The chain employs TRBV20-1 and TRBJ2-7; the match to TRBD2 covers 13 bases. Trimming removed 3 bases from V and 1 base from J; junction bases left unmatched: 9. Germline CDR1 is DFQATT and CDR2 is SNEGSKA (reference sequence). The CDR3 length is 17 residues. The CDR3 bases are TGCAGTGCTAGCTGGACTAGCGGGAGCTGGGATTCCTACGAGCAGTACTTC. It codes for CSASWTSGSWDSYEQYF.

This clonotype showed up just a few times. The chain combines TRBV11-2 with TRBJ2-7, with 10 bases lining up with TRBD2. V trimming: 5 bases; J trimming: 3 bases; junction bases outside the gene matches: 4. Germline CDR1 and CDR2: SGHAT and FQNNGV. The CDR3 runs to 14 residues. The CDR3 reads CASSVGTSVYEQYF. The CDR3 DNA reads as TGTGCCAGCAGCGTTGGGACTAGCGTCTACGAGCAGTACTTC.

This clonotype was observed at least ten times. The chain joins TRBV29-1 to TRBJ1-1; 8 bases align to TRBD1. V was clipped by 7 bases and J by 6 bases; unmatched bases: 10. In germline, CDR1 is SQVTM, CDR2 ANQGSEA. This CDR3 region has 13 residues. The CDR3 spells CSARDRPDAEAFF. CDR3 DNA: TGCAGCGCAAGGGACAGGCCTGACGCTGAAGCTTTCTTT.

A note on this clonotype: This may stem from a read error, because a much larger clone lies one nucleotide away. The genes are TRBV10-3 and TRBJ2-7; D is undetermined. Germline-derived CDR1 and CDR2 are ENHRY and SYGVKD. CDR3 length: 13 residues. Trimming shortened V by 2 bases and J by 4 bases, and 9 bases separated the two germline ends. CDR3 loop: CAISEGLTYEQYF. In DNA form, the CDR3 reads TGTGCCATCAGTGAGGGGCTTACATACGAGCAGTACTTC.

This clonotype was found many times. In DNA form, the CDR3 reads TGTGCCAGCAGCTTAGAGTCGGGACAGCTTATCCAAGAGACCCAGTACTTC. Its translation is CASSLESGQLIQETQYF. The gene calls are TRBV7-8 and TRBJ2-5, with 7 bases fitting TRBD1. The CDR3 contains 17 residues. Unmatched junction bases numbered 9, after V lost 1 base and J lost 1 base. Per the germline V gene, CDR1 is SGHVS and CDR2 is FQNEAQ.

This clonotype showed up just a few times. The V gene is TRBV29-1, the J gene TRBJ1-2, with 12 bases fitting TRBD1. V lost 8 bases and J lost 3; bases outside the gene matches: 10. There are 15 residues in the CDR3. Germline V CDR1 and CDR2: SQVTM, ANQGSEA. CDR3 region: CSSYSGTGGDYGYTF. CDR3 sequence (DNA): TGCAGCTCTTACTCCGGGACAGGGGGCGACTATGGCTACACCTTC.

This clonotype was counted ten times or more. This chain joins TRBV28 and TRBJ2-1, with TRBD1 matching 7 bases. Germline CDR1 is MDHEN and CDR2 is SYDVKM. The CDR3 runs 14 residues. The junction had 3 bases not matched to a gene; V was cut back by 5 bases and J by 2 bases. CDR3 residues: CASSHQGAYNEQFF. The CDR3 coding sequence is TGTGCCAGCAGTCATCAGGGGGCCTACAATGAGCAGTTCTTC.